This TCR beta chain is drawn from a study of beta chain features in type 1 diabetes. Via CD45RO/CCR7/CD25/CD127/CD95/CD27, cells of the CD4+ naive, central memory, regulatory and stem cell-like memory subsets were sorted. Every isolated RNA sample was fully reverse transcribed, so sequencing captured expressed TCRB transcripts. Clones were read by immunoSEQ multiplex PCR, and TCRdb kept only the in-frame ones, dropping some. The data show some 150,000 clones, 10% seen once. V trimming: 0 bases; J trimming: 7 bases; junction bases outside the gene matches: 4. Germline loops: CDR1 SGDLS, CDR2 YYNGEE. CDR3 size: 15 residues.

Source material: naive CD4+ T cells from blood. The sequence came from a man between 18 and 29 years old in good health. The chain recombines TRBV9 with TRBJ1-4, with TRBD1 matching 9 bases. CDR3 nucleotide sequence: TGTGCCAGCAGCGTAGGTTTGGACAGGGGTGAAAAACTGTTTTTT. This translates into CASSVGLDRGEKLFF.